These 8 T cell receptor beta chains were sequenced from one sample in a study of T cells in Graves' hyperthyroidism and ophthalmopathy. Template material for amplifying TCR beta CDR3 regions consisted of RNA transcripts. The HTBI set primed first-round TCR CDR3 RT-PCR. TCRdb reprocessed the multiplex PCR reads via MiXCR and lists one record per CDR3 protein. The sample lists about 380,000 distinct CDR3 sequences, about 15% occurring once. The sample consisted of blood. The receptors shown here come from a woman in her twenties or thirties with Graves' ophthalmopathy.

The sample holds many counts of this clonotype. The chain combines TRBV12-3 or TRBV12-4 with TRBJ2-6; TRBD1 agrees at 8 bases. CDR3 length: 15 amino acids. The ends lost 3 bases at V and 2 bases at J; junction bases unmatched: 0. The DNA of the CDR3 is TGTGCCAGCAGTTTGACAGGGGCTGGGGCCAACGTCCTGACTTTC. This translates into CASSLTGAGANVLTF.

This clonotype appeared many times. This sequence joins TRBV3-1 and TRBJ2-7; D uncertain. Germline V gene sequence: CDR1 LGHDT, CDR2 YNNKEL (reference sequence). The CDR3 consists of 11 residues. V was cut by 4 bases and J by 7 bases, with 8 bases left in between. DNA of the CDR3: TGTGCCAGCAGCCGATACGCAGAGCAGTACTTC. It translates to CASSRYAEQYF.

This clonotype occurred many times. V gene TRBV7-9 combines with J gene TRBJ1-5; D unclear. The V end lost 0 bases, the J end lost 5 bases, and 8 bases lay between the germline ends. Germline-derived CDR1 and CDR2 are SEHNR and FQNEAQ (reference sequence). The CDR3 sequence is 14 residues long. This CDR3 is CASSLAGVDQPQHF. Written as DNA, the CDR3 is TGTGCCAGCAGCTTAGCCGGGGTTGATCAGCCCCAGCATTTT.

This clonotype was counted many times. V gene TRBV29-1 combines with J gene TRBJ2-7; D might be TRBD1 or TRBD2, each matching 5 bases. This CDR3 is 12 amino acids long. V was pared by 7 bases and J by 7 bases, with 17 bases between. Germline V gene sequence: CDR1 SQVTM, CDR2 ANQGSEA. The CDR3 coding sequence is TGCAGCGGAGGGAGTCAGGGCGGAGAGCAGTACTTC. This codes for CSGGSQGGEQYF.

The table lists this clonotype with a few counts. J is TRBJ2-1 and V is TRBV6-6, with 9 positions matching TRBD2. Germline V gene lookup returns CDR1 MNHNY and CDR2 SVGAGI (reference sequence). The CDR3 has 17 residues. J lost 7 bases, V lost 8 bases, and 18 bases had no gene match. The CDR3 protein is CASVTEGGGGFWNEQFF. The CDR3 nucleotides read TGTGCCAGCGTTACTGAGGGCGGGGGGGGATTTTGGAATGAGCAGTTCTTC.

This clonotype was observed at least ten times. The rearrangement joins TRBV11-3 to TRBJ2-2; TRBD2 matches at 11 bases. CDR1 is SGHNT, CDR2 YENEEA, per germline. There are 17 residues in the CDR3. Trimming at V came to 2 bases and at J to 5 bases, leaving 7 bases not matched to a gene. The CDR3 reads CASSLWSSGGDTGELFF. CDR3 bases: TGTGCCAGCAGCTTATGGAGTAGCGGGGGGGATACCGGGGAGCTGTTTTTT.

This clonotype was found many times. The rearrangement uses TRBV27 and TRBJ2-2; the D is unclear. Trimming pared 7 bases from V and 5 bases from J, leaving 11 bases between. The CDR3 is 13 residues long. CDR1 is MNHEY and CDR2 is SMNVEV in the germline V gene (reference sequence). The DNA of the CDR3 is TGTGCCAGCATTAGCCGACCAACCGGGGAGCTGTTTTTT. It encodes CASISRPTGELFF.

Worth noting for this clonotype: The junction departs from germline at one end; a sequencing error may be responsible. The chain is built from TRBV3-1 and TRBJ2-5, with 13 positions matching TRBD2. The CDR3 runs 18 residues. Per germline, CDR1 LGHDT and CDR2 YNNKEL (reference sequence). In nucleotides, the CDR3 is TGTGCCAGCAACATTTGGCGGACTAGCGGGGGTTTAGTAGAGGCCCAGTACTTC. Encoded protein: CASNIWRTSGGLVEAQYF.